This TCR beta chain stems from a study of blood T cell repertoires in COVID-19. Study details: Acute and convalescent COVID-19 specimens originated in the United States, Italy and Spain.

Original data processing: How many nucleated cells were present was estimated from reference gene primer amplification. Assay: immunoSEQ multiplex PCR; the TCRdb copy retains only in-frame clones and omits some. V and J calls and clone size come straight from that table; D and trimming were deduced from the DNA. The profile shows 55,000 to 65,000 clones, 85% to 90% of them singletons. V lost 5 bases to trimming and J lost 10 bases; unmatched junction nucleotides: 17. Germline assignment: CDR1 SEHNR and CDR2 FQNEAQ (reference sequence). The CDR3 loop spans 17 amino acids. The V and J genes are TRBV7-9 and TRBJ2-1; 10 positions agree with TRBD2. Sequenced: peripheral blood. The clonotype was recovered from a human donor with active COVID-19. The donor label of this sample is uncertain. The CDR3 here is CASSMTGELAGDWEQFF. DNA of the CDR3: TGTGCCAGCAGCATGACGGGAGAGCTAGCGGGGGACTGGGAGCAGTTCTTC.